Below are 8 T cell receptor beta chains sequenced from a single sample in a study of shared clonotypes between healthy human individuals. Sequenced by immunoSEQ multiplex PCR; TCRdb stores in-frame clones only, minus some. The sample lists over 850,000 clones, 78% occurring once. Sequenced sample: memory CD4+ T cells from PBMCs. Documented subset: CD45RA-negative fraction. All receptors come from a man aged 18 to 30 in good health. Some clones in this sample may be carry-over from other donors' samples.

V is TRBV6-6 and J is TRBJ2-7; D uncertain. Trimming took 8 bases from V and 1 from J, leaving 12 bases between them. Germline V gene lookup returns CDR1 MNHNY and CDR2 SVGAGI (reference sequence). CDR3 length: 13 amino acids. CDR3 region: CASRTPGSYEQYF. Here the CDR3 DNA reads TGTGCCAGCCGCACTCCAGGTTCCTACGAGCAGTACTTC.

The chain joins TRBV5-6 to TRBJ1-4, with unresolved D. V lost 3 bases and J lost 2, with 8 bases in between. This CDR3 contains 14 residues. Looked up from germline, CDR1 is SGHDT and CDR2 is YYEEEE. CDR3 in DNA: TGTGCCAGCAGCTGGGGAGGGACTAATGAAAAACTGTTTTTT. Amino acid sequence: CASSWGGTNEKLFF.

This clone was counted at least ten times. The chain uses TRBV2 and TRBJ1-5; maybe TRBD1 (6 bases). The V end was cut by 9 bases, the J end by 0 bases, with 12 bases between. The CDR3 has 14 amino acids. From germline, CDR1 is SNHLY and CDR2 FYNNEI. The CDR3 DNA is TGTGCCAGTCAGGACAGTAATAGCAATCAGCCCCAGCATTTT. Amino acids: CASQDSNSNQPQHF. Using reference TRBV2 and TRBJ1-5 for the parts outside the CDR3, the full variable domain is EPEVTQTPSHQVTQMGQEVILRCVPISNHLYFYWYRQILGQKVEFLVSFYNNEISEKSEIFDDQFSVERPDGSNFTLKIRSTKLEDSAMYFCASQDSNSNQPQHFGDGTRLSIL.

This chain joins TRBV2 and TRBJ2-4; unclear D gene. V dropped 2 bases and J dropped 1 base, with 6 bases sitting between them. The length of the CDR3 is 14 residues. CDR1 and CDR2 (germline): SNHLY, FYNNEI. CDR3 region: CASSELRAKNIQYF. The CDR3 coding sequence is TGTGCCAGCAGTGAACTCCGGGCCAAAAACATTCAGTACTTC.

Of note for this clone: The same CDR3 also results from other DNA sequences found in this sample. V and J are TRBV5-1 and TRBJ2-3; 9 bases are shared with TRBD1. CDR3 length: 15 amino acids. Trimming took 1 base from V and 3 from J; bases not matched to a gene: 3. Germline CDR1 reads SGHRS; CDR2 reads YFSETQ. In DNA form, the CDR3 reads TGCGCCAGCAGCTTGTCCGGGACAGGGACAGATACGCAGTATTTT. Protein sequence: CASSLSGTGTDTQYF.

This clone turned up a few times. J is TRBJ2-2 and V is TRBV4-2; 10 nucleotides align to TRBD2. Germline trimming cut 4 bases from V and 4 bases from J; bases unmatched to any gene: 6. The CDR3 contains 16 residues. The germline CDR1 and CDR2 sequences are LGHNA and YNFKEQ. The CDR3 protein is CASSLLAGLPTGELFF. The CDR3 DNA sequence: TGTGCCAGCAGCCTACTAGCGGGACTTCCCACCGGGGAGCTGTTTTTT.

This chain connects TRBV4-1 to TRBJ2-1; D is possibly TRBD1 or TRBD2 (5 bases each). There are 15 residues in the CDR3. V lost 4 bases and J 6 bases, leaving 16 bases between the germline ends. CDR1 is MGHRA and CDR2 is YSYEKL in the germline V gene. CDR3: CASSLLPGARNEQFF. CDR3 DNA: TGCGCCAGCAGCCTTCTACCCGGGGCCCGCAATGAGCAGTTCTTC.

The CDR3 region is CASSTRTTYEQYF. CDR3 DNA: TGTGCCAGCAGCACCCGGACAACCTACGAGCAGTACTTC. The rearrangement links TRBV5-5 to TRBJ2-7, with TRBD1 as a possible D gene (5 bases). V shed 4 bases and J shed 2 bases, with 10 bases lying between them. CDR1 and CDR2 from the germline V gene are SGHKS and YYEKEE (reference sequence). This CDR3 has 13 residues.